These 14 T cell receptor beta chains share one sample of origin, sequenced in a study of PD-L1 blockade in urothelial cancer. The time point: peripheral blood 6 weeks after treatment start. TCRdb's table, derived via immunoSEQ multiplex PCR, lists solely in-frame clones and lacks some. The data hold around 53,000 clones, with roughly 84% observed a single time. This sample comprised PBMCs, obtained around atezolizumab (anti-PD-L1) treatment. The receptor source for this set is a man aged 50 to 59 with urothelial cancer.

This clone has more than one count but fewer than ten. J is TRBJ2-3 and V is TRBV11-1, with 9 bases identical to TRBD2. Losses at the gene ends were 1 base for V and 3 bases for J; bases not matched to a gene: 2. CDR3 length equals 15 residues. Germline V gene sequence: CDR1 SGHAT, CDR2 FQDESV (reference sequence). The chain's CDR3 is CASSLGRGGTDTQYF. The CDR3 bases are TGTGCCAGCAGCTTAGGGCGGGGGGGAACAGATACGCAGTATTTT.

This clone was seen a few times. V is TRBV7-8 and J is TRBJ2-3, with TRBD1 matching 11 bases. Per germline, CDR1 SGHVS and CDR2 FQNEAQ. Trimming removed 3 bases from V and 8 bases from J; junction bases left unmatched: 13. The CDR3 is made up of 17 amino acids. The CDR3 region has the DNA TGTGCCAGCAGCTTGGGACAGGGGGTTGGTTGGTTGACTACGCAGTATTTT. Its protein product is CASSLGQGVGWLTTQYF.

This sequence joins TRBV6-5 and TRBJ1-6; unclear D gene. Trimming shortened V by 5 bases and J by 13 bases, and 15 bases separated the two germline ends. Germline CDR1 reads MNHEY; CDR2 reads SVGAGI. This CDR3 comprises 13 residues. The CDR3 DNA is TGTGCCAGCAGTCCAACCGGGTCCCTCCCCCTCCACTTT. Translating gives CASSPTGSLPLHF.

The rearrangement links TRBV5-1 to TRBJ2-3; D is possibly TRBD1 (6 bases). Looked up from germline, CDR1 is SGHRS and CDR2 is YFSETQ. The CDR3 covers 14 residues. V lost 4 bases, J lost 4 bases, and 13 bases lay in between. The CDR3 is CASSRQAGADTQYF. CDR3 in DNA: TGCGCCAGCAGCCGACAGGCTGGTGCAGATACGCAGTATTTT.

The V gene is TRBV7-9, the J gene TRBJ2-1; 13 bases map to TRBD2. CDR3 length: 17 residues. J was trimmed by 9 bases and V by 4 bases; bases with no gene match: 12. From germline, CDR1 is SEHNR and CDR2 FQNEAQ (reference sequence). In nucleotides, the CDR3 is TGTGCCAGCAGCTCAGGACTAGCGGGAGTGAAGCCCAGTGAGCAGTTCTTC. Its protein is CASSSGLAGVKPSEQFF.

The rearrangement links TRBV7-9 to TRBJ2-4; TRBD1 aligns across 8 bases. This CDR3 region has 18 residues. V was clipped by 5 bases and J by 1 base; unmatched bases: 13. Germline CDR1 reads SEHNR; CDR2 reads FQNEAQ (reference sequence). The CDR3 sequence is CASSPGQGPQVAKNIQYF. CDR3 bases: TGTGCCAGCAGCCCCGGACAGGGCCCGCAGGTTGCCAAAAACATTCAGTACTTC.

V usage is TRBV10-2 and J usage is TRBJ2-2, with 7 bases that match TRBD1. This CDR3 contains 15 residues. Germline V gene lookup returns CDR1 WSHSY and CDR2 SAAADI. Unmatched junction bases numbered 9, after V lost 6 bases and J lost 5 bases. The CDR3 DNA reads TGCGCCAGCAGCCCTGACAGGGTATTGACCGGGGAGCTGTTTTTT. The encoded protein is CASSPDRVLTGELFF.

This clone was seen only a few times. The chain has TRBV5-1 and TRBJ2-5, with 8 bases matching TRBD2. CDR3 length equals 15 residues. The ends lost 4 bases at V and 4 bases at J; junction bases unmatched: 9. Germline CDR1 SGHRS, CDR2 YFSETQ. The CDR3 sequence: CASSTSGTRGETQYF. DNA of the CDR3: TGCGCCAGCAGCACCTCCGGGACTAGAGGAGAGACCCAGTACTTC.

The chain employs TRBV28 and TRBJ2-3; the D gene is possibly TRBD2 (6 bases). Trimming removed 7 bases from V and 0 bases from J, with 14 bases in between. The CDR3 totals 15 residues. Germline CDR1 is MDHEN and CDR2 is SYDVKM. In nucleotides, the CDR3 is TGTGCCAGCATTTACGGGGACTCTAGCACAGATACGCAGTATTTT. Its translation: CASIYGDSSTDTQYF.

The chain couples TRBV10-3 to TRBJ2-5, with TRBD2 as a possible D gene (6 bases). Germline V gene data show CDR1 as ENHRY and CDR2 as SYGVKD. The length of the CDR3 is 12 residues. V was shortened by 2 bases and J by 5 bases, with 6 bases between the two germline ends. CDR3 DNA sequence: TGTGCCATCAGTGAGGGGGGGGAGACCCAGTACTTC. Encoded protein: CAISEGGETQYF.

The CDR3 protein is CASSVSASGGATDTQYF. The CDR3 DNA sequence: TGTGCCAGCAGCGTATCTGCTAGCGGGGGGGCAACAGATACGCAGTATTTT. V and J are TRBV9 and TRBJ2-3; 12 nucleotides agree with TRBD2. The CDR3 has 17 amino acids. Germline V lookup: CDR1 SGDLS, CDR2 YYNGEE. J gave up 3 bases and V 1 base, and 6 bases lay outside the gene matches. The variable domain in full, completed from reference TRBV9 and TRBJ2-3, reads DSGVTQTPKHLITATGQRVTLRCSPRSGDLSVYWYQQSLDQGLQFLIQYYNGEERAKGNILERFSAQQFPDLHSELNLSSLELGDSALYFCASSVSASGGATDTQYFGPGTRLTVL.

The chain uses TRBV7-3 and TRBJ2-3; 9 bases map to TRBD2. Trimming at V came to 4 bases and at J to 4 bases, leaving 6 bases not matched to a gene. Germline-derived CDR1 and CDR2 are SGHTA and FQGTGA. This CDR3 is 15 amino acids long. The DNA of the CDR3 is TGTGCCAGCAGCTCTAATGGCGGGGGGGCAGATACGCAGTATTTT. Protein product: CASSSNGGGADTQYF.

The chain combines TRBV27 with TRBJ2-1; 7 bases are a match to TRBD2. This CDR3 region has 14 residues. The germline V gene has CDR1 MNHEY and CDR2 SMNVEV (reference sequence). V gave up 5 bases and J gave up 6 bases; unmatched junction bases: 7. The CDR3 DNA is TGTGCCAGCAGTATAACTAGCGTAATCAATGAGCAGTTCTTC. Translation gives CASSITSVINEQFF.

This chain joins TRBV5-1 and TRBJ1-4; TRBD1 might be the D (5 bases). Looked up from germline, CDR1 is SGHRS and CDR2 is YFSETQ. CDR3 length: 14 residues. The ends were cut back, 4 bases at V and 4 bases at J, with 11 bases in the middle. The CDR3 nucleotides are TGCGCCAGCAGCCGTACCGGGGGTAATGAAAAACTGTTTTTT. It codes for CASSRTGGNEKLFF.